This T cell receptor (beta chain) was identified in a study of vaccination effects on CD4 cells after COVID-19. Study-wide results and limits: Late post-vaccination samples showed marked contraction of infection- and vaccine-induced clones.

Germline V gene sequence: CDR1 SGHTA, CDR2 FQGNSA. The CDR3 contains 14 residues. Trimming removed 5 bases from V and 5 bases from J; junction bases left unmatched: 7. Comment on this clone: No antigen is known for it.

The ViraFEST assay expanded antigen-specific CD4+ T cells with viral peptide pools before sequencing. At the end of nine to ten days of culture, CD4+ T cells were isolated. Negative nucleocapsid antibody tests before and after vaccination confirmed no previous SARS-CoV-2 infection. Assay: immunoSEQ multiplex PCR; the TCRdb copy retains only in-frame clones and omits some. The profile covers tens of thousands of clones, with roughly 80% appearing a single time and about 2.4% taken by the ten largest. The rearrangement uses TRBV7-2 and TRBJ2-5; 8 nucleotides match TRBD1. Sample: CD4+ T cells from PBMCs cultured with HCoV-229E spike peptides, taken before COVID-19 vaccination. The TCR comes from a human donor who received a COVID-19 vaccine. CDR3: CASSQDRARETQYF. The CDR3 region has the DNA TGTGCCAGCAGCCAGGACAGGGCTCGGGAGACCCAGTACTTC.